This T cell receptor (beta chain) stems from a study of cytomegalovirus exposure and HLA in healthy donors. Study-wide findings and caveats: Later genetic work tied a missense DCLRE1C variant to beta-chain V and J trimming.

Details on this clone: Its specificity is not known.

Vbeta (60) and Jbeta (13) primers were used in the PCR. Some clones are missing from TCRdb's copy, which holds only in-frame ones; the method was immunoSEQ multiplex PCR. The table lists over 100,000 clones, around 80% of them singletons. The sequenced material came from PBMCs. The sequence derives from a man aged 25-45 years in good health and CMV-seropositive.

CDR3 sequence (DNA): TGTGCCAGCAGCTTAGTGACAGGGGTTACCGAGCAGTACTTC. Encoded protein: CASSLVTGVTEQYF. The genes are TRBV7-2 and TRBJ2-7; 8 nucleotides align to TRBD1. CDR1 is SGHTA, CDR2 FQGNSA, per germline. V lost 1 base to trimming and J lost 6 bases; unmatched junction nucleotides: 5. The CDR3 sequence is 14 residues long. Full variable domain (missing parts from reference TRBV7-2 and TRBJ2-7): GAGVSQSPSNKVTEKGKDVELRCDPISGHTALYWYRQSLGQGLEFLIYFQGNSAPDKSGLPSDRFSAERTGGSVSTLTIQRTQQEDSAVYLCASSLVTGVTEQYFGPGTRLTVT.